A single sample gave rise to the 32 T cell receptor beta chains below, sequenced in a study of neurological immune-mediated disorders. Time point: longitudinal time-point 2. MiXCR, applied by TCRdb to the 5' RACE reads, yields one record per CDR3 protein. The top ten clones hold 5% of a sample with 81,000 or so distinct CDR3 sequences, 13% of them seen once. Sequences were obtained from PBMCs. The receptors here all came from a female donor with HTLV-1-associated myelopathy (HAM/TSP).

This clonotype is a singleton in its sample. The chain uses TRBV20-1 and TRBJ2-7; D may be TRBD2 (6 bases). Trimming removed 5 bases at V and 2 bases at J, with 10 bases between. There are 12 residues in the CDR3. Germline lookup yields CDR1 DFQATT and CDR2 SNEGSKA (reference sequence). The CDR3 DNA reads TGCAGTGCTGTCGCGGGGACCTACGAGCAGTACTTC. It is translated as CSAVAGTYEQYF.

A word on this clonotype: A much larger clone lies a single base off, so this may be a read error. CDR3 loop: CSVEVHVAGYTF. The DNA of the CDR3 is TGCAGCGTTGAAGTACATGTGGCCGGCTACACCTTC. The chain has TRBV29-1 and TRBJ1-2, with D unclear. CDR3 length: 12 residues. With 1 base removed from V and 8 bases from J, the gap between germline ends came to 11 bases. CDR1 and CDR2 from the germline V gene are SQVTM and ANQGSEA.

This clonotype was found many times. V gene TRBV6-6 combines with J gene TRBJ2-6; perhaps D is TRBD1 or TRBD2 (5 bases each). The CDR3 spans 16 residues. Deletions cut 7 bases from V and 0 bases from J, with 13 bases between. Germline V gives CDR1 MNHNY, CDR2 SVGAGI (reference sequence). The chain's CDR3 is CASTMGRFSGANVLTF. The CDR3 DNA follows: TGTGCCAGCACGATGGGACGGTTCTCTGGGGCCAACGTCCTGACTTTC.

This clonotype was detected ten times or more. The chain carries TRBV3-1 and TRBJ2-3; D is perhaps TRBD2 (7 bases). The V gene's germline CDR1 is LGHDT and CDR2 YNNKEL (reference sequence). Trimming cost V 3 bases and J 2 bases, with 15 bases left between them. The CDR3 has 16 residues. The CDR3 loop is CASSQRRGPSTDTQYF. The CDR3 DNA is TGTGCCAGCAGCCAGAGGCGGGGGCCCTCCACAGATACGCAGTATTTT.

This clonotype was counted ten times or more. The CDR3 DNA is TGCAGTGCTAGACCCCCCTGGGACTATGGCTACACCTTC. Translation: CSARPPWDYGYTF. This chain connects TRBV20-1 to TRBJ1-2; D not certain. V was trimmed by 2 bases and J by 3 bases, leaving 10 bases between them. This CDR3 comprises 13 residues. Germline CDR1 DFQATT, CDR2 SNEGSKA (reference sequence).

Many counts were recorded for this clonotype. The CDR3 reads CSVIGEGGYEQYF. The CDR3, as DNA: TGCAGCGTTATCGGGGAAGGCGGATACGAGCAGTACTTC. This chain connects TRBV29-1 to TRBJ2-7; D may be TRBD2 (5 bases). The ends were cut back, 5 bases at V and 4 bases at J, with 15 bases in the middle. The CDR3 spans 13 residues. The germline gives CDR1 SQVTM, CDR2 ANQGSEA.

This clonotype was counted at least ten times. The chain links TRBV29-1 to TRBJ2-1, with D uncertain. Trimming took 4 bases from V and 8 from J, leaving 9 bases between them. This CDR3 contains 11 residues. Looked up from germline, CDR1 is SQVTM and CDR2 is ANQGSEA. The CDR3 protein is CSVAPGDEQFF. The CDR3 bases are TGCAGCGTTGCGCCGGGTGATGAGCAGTTCTTC.

This clonotype has ten or more counts. CDR3 region: CASSSSGGSGGNTIYF. As DNA, the CDR3 is TGCGCCAGCAGCTCCTCTGGAGGATCGGGTGGAAACACCATATATTTT. This chain joins TRBV5-1 and TRBJ1-3; D not resolved. Between the trimmed V and J ends, which lost 3 bases and 3 bases, there was a span of 16 bases. CDR1 SGHRS and CDR2 YFSETQ come from the germline V gene. The CDR3 has 16 amino acids.

Ten or more counts support this clonotype. The genes are TRBV9 and TRBJ1-6; D is unresolved. V was trimmed by 4 bases and J by 0 bases, leaving 11 bases between them. The CDR3 is made up of 16 amino acids. Germline CDR1 SGDLS, CDR2 YYNGEE. CDR3 amino acids: CASSPRAGSYNSPLHF. DNA of the CDR3: TGTGCCAGCAGCCCCCGGGCGGGCTCCTATAATTCACCCCTCCACTTT.

At least ten counts were recorded for this clonotype. CDR3 nucleotides: TGTGCCAGCAGCTTACTAGCGGGGGGCCAAGAGACCCAGTACTTC. It codes for CASSLLAGGQETQYF. The gene calls are TRBV7-9 and TRBJ2-5; 11 positions agree with TRBD2. The CDR3 covers 15 residues. Germline V gene sequence: CDR1 SEHNR, CDR2 FQNEAQ (reference sequence). The trim removed 2 bases at V and 1 base at J, leaving 0 bases unmatched.

In this sample, this clonotype turned up many times. The rearrangement joins TRBV6-2 or TRBV6-3 to TRBJ2-7; D possibly uses TRBD1 or TRBD2 (5 bases each). V lost 6 bases, J lost 0 bases, and 15 bases lay in between. CDR1 is MNHEY and CDR2 is SVGEGT in the germline V gene. This CDR3 comprises 15 residues. Here the CDR3 DNA reads TGTGCCAGCAGAGATATAGGGGCGGGCTCCTACGAGCAGTACTTC. This gives the protein CASRDIGAGSYEQYF.

This clonotype was picked up many times. This chain joins TRBV7-2 and TRBJ2-5; the D gene could be TRBD1 or TRBD2 (6 bases each). Germline V gene sequence: CDR1 SGHTA, CDR2 FQGNSA. The V end lost 5 bases, the J end lost 2 bases, and 9 bases lay between the germline ends. The CDR3 runs 13 residues. The DNA of the CDR3 is TGTGCCAGCAGCCAGGGGAGGCAAGAGACCCAGTACTTC. The encoded protein is CASSQGRQETQYF.

This clonotype was counted ten times or more. The CDR3 region is CASSRGAYNSPLHF. The CDR3 coding sequence is TGTGCCAGCAGCAGAGGCGCCTATAATTCACCCCTCCACTTT. V usage is TRBV25-1 and J usage is TRBJ1-6; the D is unclear. V was trimmed by 6 bases and J by 2 bases, leaving 8 bases between them. The CDR3 contains 14 residues. Germline values: CDR1 MGHDK, CDR2 SYGVNS.

There are many counts of this clonotype. V gene TRBV24-1 combines with J gene TRBJ1-5, with 10 positions matching TRBD1. V trimming: 2 bases; J trimming: 2 bases; junction bases outside the gene matches: 8. Germline V gene sequence: CDR1 KGHDR, CDR2 SFDVKD. The CDR3 spans 18 residues. Here the CDR3 DNA reads TGTGCCACCAGTGATTCCGACAGGGGGCTAGCGGGCAATCAGCCCCAGCATTTT. It translates to CATSDSDRGLAGNQPQHF.

With respect to this clonotype: A junction end diverges from the germline sequence, so it may reflect a read error. CDR3 in amino acids: CASSPRSFSGANVQTF. CDR3 nucleotide sequence: TGTGCCAGCAGCCCTAGGTCCTTTTCCGGGGCCAATGTCCAGACTTTC. The V call is TRBV7-9, the J call TRBJ2-6; D may correspond to TRBD1 or TRBD2 (5 bases each). This CDR3 has 16 residues. In germline, CDR1 is SEHNR, CDR2 FQNEAQ (reference sequence).

Many counts were recorded for this clonotype. J is TRBJ2-1 and V is TRBV7-6; D possibly matches TRBD1 or TRBD2 (5 bases each). Germline CDR1 is SGHVS and CDR2 is FNYEAQ. The CDR3 length is 16 residues. V dropped 5 bases and J dropped 6 bases, with 20 bases sitting between them. The CDR3 region is CASSQVGDHPSNEQFF. The CDR3 nucleotides read TGTGCCAGCAGCCAGGTTGGGGACCACCCTTCCAATGAGCAGTTCTTC.

Ten or more counts support this clonotype. The V call is TRBV25-1, the J call TRBJ2-7; D is perhaps TRBD1 or TRBD2 (5 bases each). V was shortened by 2 bases and J by 3 bases, with 11 bases between the two germline ends. This CDR3 spans 14 amino acids. CDR1 MGHDK and CDR2 SYGVNS come from the germline V gene. The CDR3: CASSEIGDGYEQYF. The CDR3 region has the DNA TGTGCCAGCAGTGAAATTGGGGACGGCTACGAGCAGTACTTC.

The chain is built from TRBV30 and TRBJ2-1; D not resolved. The CDR3 covers 11 residues. With 0 bases removed from V and 9 bases from J, the gap between germline ends came to 6 bases. Germline loops: CDR1 GTSNPN, CDR2 SVGIG (reference sequence). The CDR3 sequence: CAWSVSVEQFF. The DNA for the CDR3 is TGTGCCTGGAGTGTTAGTGTTGAGCAGTTCTTC.

Ten or more counts support this clonotype. This chain uses TRBV20-1 with TRBJ2-7, with 11 bases aligning to TRBD2. Germline V CDR1 and CDR2: DFQATT, SNEGSKA (reference sequence). This CDR3 is 14 amino acids long. The ends lost 3 bases at V and 5 bases at J; junction bases unmatched: 6. The CDR3 protein is CSASRLAGMNEQYF. For the CDR3, the DNA is TGCAGTGCTAGCAGACTAGCGGGGATGAACGAGCAGTACTTC.

This clonotype has at least ten counts. The genes are TRBV12-3 or TRBV12-4 and TRBJ2-3; D might be TRBD2 (7 bases). CDR3 length equals 13 residues. Trimming removed 8 bases from V and 2 bases from J, with 11 bases in between. In nucleotides, the CDR3 is TGTGCCAGCGGGGGGGCCTTCACAGATACGCAGTATTTT. Protein product: CASGGAFTDTQYF.

This rearrangement joins TRBV18 to TRBJ2-5; no reliable D call. This CDR3 contains 15 residues. In germline, CDR1 is KGHSH, CDR2 LQKENI. Trimming took 0 bases from V and 3 from J, leaving 11 bases between them. CDR3 sequence (DNA): TGTGCCAGCTCACCACCGGGCCGGAGAAAAGAGACCCAGTACTTC. It yields the protein CASSPPGRRKETQYF.

There are many counts of this clonotype. V is TRBV7-9 and J is TRBJ1-4, with unresolved D. Between the trimmed V and J ends, which lost 1 base and 7 bases, there was a span of 13 bases. This CDR3 has 15 residues. CDR1 is SEHNR and CDR2 is FQNEAQ in the germline V gene (reference sequence). Here the CDR3 reads CASSLGGGSGEKLFF. The CDR3 DNA is TGTGCCAGCAGCTTAGGAGGAGGGAGTGGTGAAAAACTGTTTTTT.

This clonotype was counted at least ten times. V is TRBV11-2 and J is TRBJ1-4; the D gene is possibly TRBD1 (5 bases). Germline lookup yields CDR1 SGHAT and CDR2 FQNNGV. Deletions cut 0 bases from V and 14 bases from J, with 7 bases between. The CDR3 sequence is 11 residues long. The CDR3 is CASSLDRVLFF. The CDR3 DNA follows: TGTGCCAGCAGCTTAGACAGGGTCCTGTTTTTT.

In regard to this clonotype: A much larger clone lies a single base off, so this may be a read error. The chain has TRBV2 and TRBJ1-2; TRBD1 matches at 7 bases. This CDR3 comprises 15 residues. From germline, CDR1 is SNHLY and CDR2 FYNNEI. The V and J ends lost 7 bases and 1 base, in that order; junction bases with no gene match: 9. DNA for the CDR3: TGTGCCAGCACCAGGGGGAGGGGAGGTAACTATGGCTACACCTTC. This sequence encodes CASTRGRGGNYGYTF.

This clonotype has ten or more counts. J is TRBJ2-6 and V is TRBV28; the match to TRBD1 covers 12 bases. The CDR3 sequence is 19 residues long. The V and J ends lost 6 bases and 0 bases, in that order; junction bases with no gene match: 9. Germline lookup yields CDR1 MDHEN and CDR2 SYDVKM. DNA of the CDR3: TGTGCCAGCAGCTACCCGGGACAGGGGGCGCACTCTGGGGCCAACGTCCTGACTTTC. The encoded protein is CASSYPGQGAHSGANVLTF. Using reference TRBV28 and TRBJ2-6 for the parts outside the CDR3, the full variable domain is DVKVTQSSRYLVKRTGEKVFLECVQDMDHENMFWYRQDPGLGLRLIYFSYDVKMKEKGDIPEGYSVSREKKERFSLILESASTNQTSMYLCASSYPGQGAHSGANVLTFGAGSRLTVL.

At least ten counts were recorded for this clonotype. The chain recombines TRBV10-1 with TRBJ2-3; D is perhaps TRBD1 (5 bases). Trimming took off 3 bases at V and 9 bases at J, with 13 bases between the two ends. The CDR3 spans 13 residues. CDR1 is WNHNN, CDR2 SYGVQD, per germline (reference sequence). The CDR3 protein is CASSETREGTQYF. Here the CDR3 DNA reads TGCGCCAGCAGTGAAACCAGGGAAGGAACGCAGTATTTT.

In its sample, this clonotype was seen many times. The chain employs TRBV3-1 and TRBJ1-6, with a tentative D call TRBD1 (6 bases). Looked up from germline, CDR1 is LGHDT and CDR2 is YNNKEL (reference sequence). V was shortened by 1 base and J by 6 bases, with 16 bases between the two germline ends. The CDR3 is 17 amino acids. In DNA form, the CDR3 reads TGTGCCAGCAGCCAAGGCCGTAGTGGACAGACTAATTCACCCCTCCACTTT. This encodes CASSQGRSGQTNSPLHF.

This clonotype occurred many times. The J gene is TRBJ2-7, the V gene TRBV5-1, with a weak D call TRBD2 (6 bases). Germline lookup yields CDR1 SGHRS and CDR2 YFSETQ. The V and J ends lost 0 bases and 6 bases respectively, with 7 bases between them. The CDR3 totals 12 residues. The CDR3 DNA reads TGCGCCAGCAGCTTGGATAGCGGCGAGCAGTACTTC. This translates into CASSLDSGEQYF.

This clonotype occurred many times. The chain is built from TRBV5-1 and TRBJ2-7, with a weak D call TRBD2 (5 bases). Germline lookup yields CDR1 SGHRS and CDR2 YFSETQ. Trimming took off 0 bases at V and 0 bases at J, with 7 bases between the two ends. The CDR3 has 14 amino acids. CDR3: CASSLAGNSYEQYF. DNA for the CDR3: TGCGCCAGCAGCTTGGCCGGGAACTCCTACGAGCAGTACTTC.

The chain has TRBV29-1 and TRBJ2-3; TRBD1 matches 9 bases. Germline CDR1 reads SQVTM; CDR2 reads ANQGSEA. This CDR3 has 11 amino acids. Trimming at V came to 3 bases and at J to 13 bases, leaving 5 bases not matched to a gene. DNA of the CDR3: TGCAGCGTTGATGCCGGGACAGGGAAGTATTTT. It codes for CSVDAGTGKYF.

This clonotype has ten or more counts. The rearrangement joins TRBV6-1 to TRBJ2-2, with D perhaps TRBD2 (6 bases). This CDR3 contains 15 residues. CDR1 and CDR2 from the germline V gene are MNHNS and SASEGT. The V end was cut by 2 bases, the J end by 4 bases, with 11 bases between. The chain's CDR3 is CASSEWRAATGELFF. The CDR3 nucleotides read TGTGCCAGCAGTGAATGGAGGGCGGCCACCGGGGAGCTGTTTTTT.

This clonotype was observed at least ten times. This sequence joins TRBV7-2 and TRBJ1-5, with 8 bases matching TRBD1. The CDR3 runs to 14 residues. Looked up from germline, CDR1 is SGHTA and CDR2 is FQGNSA. The junction had 3 bases not matched to a gene; V was cut back by 5 bases and J by 3 bases. This CDR3 reads CASSPTGDNQPQHF. DNA of the CDR3: TGTGCCAGCAGCCCGACAGGGGACAATCAGCCCCAGCATTTT.